This T cell receptor beta chain derives from a study of beta chain features in type 1 diabetes listed by TCRdb under 2018. Regarding the research as a whole: Patients and healthy donors did not differ in mean age, gender distribution, total cell number or subset yield. A total of 107,917,701 sorted cells were examined across all samples, and the number of cells per subset was strongly correlated with RNA yield. Naive and central memory subsets were obtained from all 30 or so donors, but regulatory and stem cell-like memory subsets were isolated from only 8 patients and roughly 8 healthy donors. In the study, recently diagnosed type 1 diabetes patients and matched healthy donors were compared on the TCRB repertoires of their sorted circulating CD4+ T cell subsets. General study outcomes and caveats: Because small numbers of individuals were included in the HLA sub-analyses, any influence of HLA type on TCRB rearrangement was left unresolved. The naive, central memory and regulatory TCRB repertoires appeared to resemble one another more closely among patients than among healthy donors. Type 1 diabetes patients showed a moderate but significant shortening of TCRB CDR3 length in all four CD4+ subsets. Because cDNA was sequenced instead of genomic DNA, activated cells with high expression could be over-represented, although the groups did not differ in activation or CD3 levels. Shorter templates might have been favored by PCR, but patient and control samples were amplified and corrected together, so both groups would have been affected equally by any skew. Fewer insertions and more nucleotide deletions at VDJ recombination sites were observed in patients with type 1 diabetes, implying thymic rearrangement abnormalities.

This clone turned up a few times. Its antigen is unknown. The sample holds no much larger clone one base away, and base qualities are not on file. The CDR3 sequence holds 11 residues, the cysteine and phenylalanine included. The kept DNA is CDR3 alone, 33 bases in frame from the first base. From the germline V gene (reference sequence), CDR1 is GTSNPN and CDR2 is SVGIG. V and J lose 5 bases and 3 bases, and a span of 7 bases separates them. The entire amount of isolated RNA was reverse transcribed using the High Capacity cDNA Reverse Transcription Kit, so the sequenced TCRB transcripts were expressed ones. Deep immunoSEQ sequencing was applied to naive, central memory and regulatory T cell samples, giving an average of roughly 3.6 million total reads per sample. Sorted cells were lysed in RLT buffer, and RNA was extracted using DNase-treated RNeasy Micro or Mini kits according to cell number. Each cell subset was processed on its own to prevent cross-contamination, while patient and healthy donor samples were processed together. The immunoSEQ multiplex PCR was used to amplify TCRB sequences from cDNA, yielding 87-bp fragments that span the CDR3 region. The amplicons were sequenced using the Illumina HiSeq platform. Per the original workflow: PCR bias was computationally corrected using synthetic template baselines, reads within Hamming distance 2 were collapsed, and singletons that could not be merged were discarded. By aligning reads against IMGT, V, D and J genes, CDR3 length, and insertions or deletions at six rearrangement sites were assigned. Clonotype counts were normalized to sorted cell number within each subset before computing true diversity and Gini coefficients with the tcR R package. The overlap coefficient, calculated on TCRB nucleotide sequences, was used to measure repertoire sharing. TCRdb re-hosts the immuneACCESS table, in-frame sequences only. Its copies lack some clones; in the studies checked, an unresolved V gene accounts for under half of them, and the cause for the rest is not known. D and trimming were read from the DNA, whereas the V and J calls and clone size are those reported in that table. Across this sample there are 100,000 to 150,000 clones, with about 18% seen only once. The ten largest make up 2.6% of the sample.

Each donor gave one peripheral blood draw, approximately 100 mL on average, collected into heparinised tubes. A BD FACSAria II was used to sort naive, central memory, regulatory and stem cell-like memory CD4+ T cells with a panel that included CD45RO, CCR7, CD25, CD127, CD95 and CD27. All sorted populations exceeded 98% purity. PBMCs were isolated immediately by Lymphoprep density gradient centrifugation and stained directly without culture. Samples were stained and sorted in pairs, with one healthy donor and one patient per experiment, so that batch effects were minimized. The receptor's source is a man aged 18 to 29 with type 1 diabetes. Recombination connected TRBV30 to TRBJ2-5; the D gene assignment is ambiguous. Sequenced: central memory CD4+ T cells from blood. The DNA sequence reads TGTGCCTGGCAAGGAGAAGAGACCCAGTACTTC. It specifies CAWQGEETQYF.